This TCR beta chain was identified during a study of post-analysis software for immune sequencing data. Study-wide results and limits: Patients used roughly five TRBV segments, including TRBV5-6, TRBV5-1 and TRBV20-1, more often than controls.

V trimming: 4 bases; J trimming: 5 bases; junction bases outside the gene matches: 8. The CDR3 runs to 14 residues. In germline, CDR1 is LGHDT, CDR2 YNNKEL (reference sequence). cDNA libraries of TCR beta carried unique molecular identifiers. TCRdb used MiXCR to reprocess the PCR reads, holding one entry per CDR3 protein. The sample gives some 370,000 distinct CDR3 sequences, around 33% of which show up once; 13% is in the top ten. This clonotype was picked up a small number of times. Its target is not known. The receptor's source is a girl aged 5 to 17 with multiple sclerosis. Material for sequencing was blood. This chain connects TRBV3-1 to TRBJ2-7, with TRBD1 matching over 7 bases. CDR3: CASSLADRLNEQYF. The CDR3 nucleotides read TGTGCCAGCAGCCTTGCGGACAGGCTGAACGAGCAGTACTTC.